What follows are 21 T cell receptor beta chains derived from one specimen sequenced in a study of response to subunit inactivated influenza vaccine. TCRdb re-called the RT-PCR reads with MiXCR, one entry per CDR3 protein. The top ten clones hold around 10% of a sample with 500,000 to 750,000 distinct CDR3 sequences, less than 15% of them seen once. Source: PBMCs from blood, taken approximately 13 days after vaccination. All receptors come from a man aged 45-65 years who received an inactivated influenza vaccine.

V usage is TRBV9 and J usage is TRBJ2-1; TRBD2 might be the D (5 bases). Germline V CDR1 and CDR2: SGDLS, YYNGEE. V dropped 4 bases and J dropped 7 bases, with 18 bases sitting between them. The CDR3 runs 15 residues. In DNA, the CDR3 is TGTGCCAGCAGCCCAAGAGCGGCAGGTGGGAATGAGCAGTTCTTC. Amino acids: CASSPRAAGGNEQFF.

The table lists this clonotype with a few counts. This chain joins TRBV20-1 and TRBJ2-1, with TRBD2 matching 10 bases. This CDR3 spans 20 amino acids. Trimming took 0 bases from V and 1 from J; bases not matched to a gene: 15. Looked up from germline, CDR1 is DFQATT and CDR2 is SNEGSKA (reference sequence). CDR3 nucleotide sequence: TGCAGTGCTAGAGATCGTGGGACTAGCGCCCCAAAGAGGTCCTACAATGAGCAGTTCTTC. This translates into CSARDRGTSAPKRSYNEQFF.

This clonotype was detected a few times. V is TRBV7-6 and J is TRBJ2-7, with 7 bases matching TRBD1. V gave up 4 bases and J gave up 4 bases; unmatched junction bases: 10. In germline, CDR1 is SGHVS, CDR2 FNYEAQ. This CDR3 is built from 15 residues. The chain's CDR3 is CASSYNRGVGYEQYF. The CDR3 bases are TGTGCCAGCAGCTACAACAGGGGCGTGGGGTACGAGCAGTACTTC. The full variable domain, in which reference TRBV7-6 and TRBJ2-7 provide the parts outside the CDR3, is GAGVSQSPRYKVTKRGQDVALRCDPISGHVSLYWYRQALGQGPEFLTYFNYEAQQDKSGLPNDRFSAERPEGSISTLTIQRTEQRDSAMYRCASSYNRGVGYEQYFGPGTRLTVT.

The rearrangement uses TRBV15 and TRBJ1-2; 8 bases match TRBD1. Germline values: CDR1 LNHNV, CDR2 YYDKDF (reference sequence). V lost 3 bases and J lost 8; bases outside the gene matches: 5. The CDR3 spans 13 residues. The CDR3 coding sequence is TGTGCCACCAGCAGGCGGACAGGGCAAGGCTACACCTTC. Amino acids: CATSRRTGQGYTF.

This clonotype was counted between two and nine times. The J gene is TRBJ2-1, the V gene TRBV15; a possible D gene is TRBD2 (6 bases). V lost 5 bases, J lost 4 bases, and 15 bases lay in between. CDR1 is LNHNV, CDR2 YYDKDF, per germline (reference sequence). The CDR3 has 15 amino acids. CDR3 amino acids: CATSAHRDLYNEQFF. DNA for the CDR3: TGTGCCACCAGCGCCCACCGGGACTTATACAATGAGCAGTTCTTC. Filled out from reference TRBV15 and TRBJ2-1, the complete variable domain reads DAMVIQNPRYQVTQFGKPVTLSCSQTLNHNVMYWYQQKSSQAPKLLFHYYDKDFNNEADTPDNFQSRRPNTSFCFLDIRSPGLGDTAMYLCATSAHRDLYNEQFFGPGTRLTVL.

The V and J genes are TRBV6-2 or TRBV6-3 and TRBJ2-3; D uncertain. V lost 5 bases and J 2 bases, leaving 8 bases between the germline ends. Germline V gene sequence: CDR1 MNHEY, CDR2 SVGEGT. There are 13 residues in the CDR3. CDR3 region: CASSRPYTDTQYF. Written as DNA, the CDR3 is TGTGCCAGCAGTCGACCGTACACAGATACGCAGTATTTT.

The rearrangement links TRBV7-9 to TRBJ2-1, with D possibly matching TRBD1 (6 bases). Trimming left V 1 base short and J 4 bases short, with 11 bases between. The CDR3 is 15 residues long. In germline, CDR1 is SEHNR, CDR2 FQNEAQ (reference sequence). The CDR3 reads CASSLVGHGYNEQFF. The CDR3 DNA reads TGTGCCAGCAGCTTAGTGGGACACGGGTACAATGAGCAGTTCTTC. The full variable domain, completed using reference TRBV7-9 and TRBJ2-1, is DTGVSQNPRHKITKRGQNVTFRCDPISEHNRLYWYRQTLGQGPEFLTYFQNEAQLEKSRLLSDRFSAERPKGSFSTLEIQRTEQGDSAMYLCASSLVGHGYNEQFFGPGTRLTVL.

The chain recombines TRBV15 with TRBJ2-7, with D possibly matching TRBD1 (6 bases). Trimming left V 0 bases short and J 2 bases short, with 11 bases between. The CDR3 length is 15 residues. CDR1 and CDR2 (germline): LNHNV, YYDKDF (reference sequence). In DNA form, the CDR3 reads TGTGCCACCAGCAGAGAAAATACAGGGCCCTACGAGCAGTACTTC. It specifies CATSRENTGPYEQYF. The full variable domain, completed using reference TRBV15 and TRBJ2-7, is DAMVIQNPRYQVTQFGKPVTLSCSQTLNHNVMYWYQQKSSQAPKLLFHYYDKDFNNEADTPDNFQSRRPNTSFCFLDIRSPGLGDTAMYLCATSRENTGPYEQYFGPGTRLTVT.

This clonotype showed up just a few times. The chain carries TRBV6-1 and TRBJ1-1; TRBD1 agrees at 10 bases. The V segment lost 6 bases and the J segment 10 bases; nucleotides outside the gene matches: 8. Germline CDR1 MNHNS, CDR2 SASEGT. CDR3 size: 13 residues. This CDR3 reads CASSPRDRGRAFF. The CDR3 DNA sequence: TGTGCCAGCAGCCCCCGGGACAGGGGAAGAGCTTTCTTT.

CDR3 bases: TGTGCCAGCACCCTGGACACAGCGTTTGCTGAAGCTTTCTTT. It is translated as CASTLDTAFAEAFF. This sequence joins TRBV12-3 or TRBV12-4 and TRBJ1-1; perhaps TRBD1 as D (5 bases). Trimming pared 7 bases from V and 6 bases from J, leaving 18 bases between. CDR3 size: 14 residues.

This clonotype turned up a few times. The rearrangement links TRBV10-3 to TRBJ2-5, with D perhaps TRBD1 (7 bases). The CDR3 contains 14 residues. Trimming removed 6 bases from V and 4 bases from J, with 15 bases in between. Germline assignment: CDR1 ENHRY and CDR2 SYGVKD. The CDR3 DNA is TGTGCCATCAGGCAGGGGGGAATAGGAGAGACCCAGTACTTC. This translates into CAIRQGGIGETQYF.

This clonotype was counted many times. The V call is TRBV12-3 or TRBV12-4, the J call TRBJ1-5, with 7 bases that match TRBD1. There are 13 residues in the CDR3. Trimming at V came to 5 bases and at J to 2 bases, leaving 0 bases not matched to a gene. CDR3 sequence reads: CASSTGGNQPQHF. For the CDR3, the DNA is TGTGCCAGCAGTACAGGGGGCAATCAGCCCCAGCATTTT.

This clonotype appeared a few times. The chain links TRBV12-3 or TRBV12-4 to TRBJ2-2; D is unresolved. CDR3 size: 14 residues. Deletions cut 3 bases from V and 7 bases from J, with 12 bases between. The DNA of the CDR3 is TGTGCCAGCAGTTTCCGTCCACCCGGCGGGGAGCTGTTTTTT. Translated, it gives CASSFRPPGGELFF.

The rearrangement joins TRBV20-1 to TRBJ2-1; D gene uncertain. Trimming cost V 0 bases and J 12 bases, with 9 bases left between them. The CDR3 is made up of 11 amino acids. The germline CDR1 and CDR2 sequences are DFQATT and SNEGSKA (reference sequence). As DNA, the CDR3 is TGCAGTGCTAGAGATCGGCCCGGGCAGTTCTTC. Protein product: CSARDRPGQFF.

The rearrangement joins TRBV4-2 to TRBJ1-1, with D possibly being TRBD1 (6 bases). The CDR3 is 15 residues long. Germline V lookup: CDR1 LGHNA, CDR2 YNFKEQ. Trimming shortened V by 8 bases and J by 6 bases, and 22 bases separated the two germline ends. The CDR3 DNA reads TGTGCCAGCCGGGACATCAATGGGCAGGGTCCTGAAGCTTTCTTT. The encoded protein is CASRDINGQGPEAFF.

Only a few counts were recorded for this clonotype. The chain combines TRBV4-1 with TRBJ1-2; D gene uncertain. CDR1 is MGHRA, CDR2 YSYEKL, per germline. Trimming removed 1 base at V and 5 bases at J, with 11 bases between. The CDR3 extends over 14 amino acids. CDR3 in amino acids: CASSQVSANYGYTF. Written as DNA, the CDR3 is TGCGCCAGCAGCCAAGTTTCCGCGAATTATGGCTACACCTTC.

This clonotype was seen at least ten times. The rearrangement joins TRBV28 to TRBJ2-3; a weak D match, TRBD1 (5 bases). Germline V lookup: CDR1 MDHEN, CDR2 SYDVKM. The CDR3 loop spans 18 amino acids. V was shortened by 6 bases and J by 4 bases, with 26 bases between the two germline ends. As DNA, the CDR3 is TGTGCCAGCAGCCGTAAGTGGGGCGCTAGAAAGTCCCCAGATACGCAGTATTTT. Translating gives CASSRKWGARKSPDTQYF. Based on the CDR3 plus reference TRBV28 and TRBJ2-3, the full variable domain is DVKVTQSSRYLVKRTGEKVFLECVQDMDHENMFWYRQDPGLGLRLIYFSYDVKMKEKGDIPEGYSVSREKKERFSLILESASTNQTSMYLCASSRKWGARKSPDTQYFGPGTRLTVL.

This chain joins TRBV20-1 and TRBJ2-1; D remains ambiguous. Trimming removed 6 bases at V and 2 bases at J, with 8 bases between. Per germline, CDR1 DFQATT and CDR2 SNEGSKA (reference sequence). The CDR3 contains 12 residues. CDR3 region: CSARPPYNEQFF. DNA of the CDR3: TGCAGTGCAAGGCCGCCCTACAATGAGCAGTTCTTC.

CDR3 sequence: CASSDFFGTGSYEQYF. Written as DNA, the CDR3 is TGTGCCAGCAGTGATTTCTTCGGGACAGGCTCCTACGAGCAGTACTTC. This chain connects TRBV6-1 to TRBJ2-7; 8 nucleotides align to TRBD1. Germline CDR1 and CDR2: MNHNS and SASEGT. The V and J ends lost 3 bases and 0 bases, in that order; junction bases with no gene match: 7. The CDR3 is 16 residues long.

The rearrangement uses TRBV18 and TRBJ2-4, with no clear D. The length of the CDR3 is 15 residues. The V gene lost 3 bases and the J gene lost 3 bases, with 12 bases spanning the gap. Per germline, CDR1 KGHSH and CDR2 LQKENI. CDR3 protein: CASSPRGLDKNIQYF. In DNA, the CDR3 is TGTGCCAGCTCACCGCGCGGTTTAGACAAAAACATTCAGTACTTC. Full variable domain (outside the CDR3, taken from reference TRBV18 and TRBJ2-4): NAGVMQNPRHLVRRRGQEARLRCSPMKGHSHVYWYRQLPEEGLKFMVYLQKENIIDESGMPKERFSAEFPKEGPSILRIQQVVRGDSAAYFCASSPRGLDKNIQYFGAGTRLSVL.

J is TRBJ2-1 and V is TRBV28; TRBD1 matches at 10 bases. V shed 3 bases and J 8 bases; nucleotides not matched to a gene: 4. Germline V gene data show CDR1 as MDHEN and CDR2 as SYDVKM. CDR3 length: 14 amino acids. CDR3 residues: CASSFRDRGDEQFF. Here the CDR3 DNA reads TGTGCCAGCAGTTTTAGGGACAGGGGCGATGAGCAGTTCTTC. Variable domain in full (rest from reference TRBV28 and TRBJ2-1): DVKVTQSSRYLVKRTGEKVFLECVQDMDHENMFWYRQDPGLGLRLIYFSYDVKMKEKGDIPEGYSVSREKKERFSLILESASTNQTSMYLCASSFRDRGDEQFFGPGTRLTVL.